The 20 T cell receptor beta chains below were found in one sample sequenced in a study of vaccination effects on CD4 cells after COVID-19. These TCRs are of unknown antigen specificity. The method was immunoSEQ multiplex PCR; TCRdb's version includes in-frame clones alone and lacks a portion of them. The table records some 30,000 clones, roughly 63% of them present only once. Peptide-pool stimulation followed by sequencing identified expanded antigen-specific CD4+ clonotypes in the ViraFEST assay. Following culture for around 10 days, CD4+ T cells were isolated. Participants were given two doses of BNT162b2 or mRNA-1273 vaccine. The source material was CD4+ T cells from PBMCs cultured with SARS-CoV-2 spike peptides, sampled after COVID-19 vaccination. These receptors came from a human donor who received a COVID-19 vaccine.

The chain links TRBV5-1 to TRBJ1-6, with D perhaps matching TRBD1 (6 bases). The CDR3 loop spans 14 amino acids. Looked up from germline, CDR1 is SGHRS and CDR2 is YFSETQ. V gave up 0 bases and J gave up 9 bases, with 10 bases separating them. The CDR3 sequence: CASSLAGEVSPLHF. In DNA form, the CDR3 reads TGCGCCAGCAGCTTGGCAGGGGAGGTTTCACCCCTCCACTTT. Supplemented by reference TRBV5-1 and TRBJ1-6, the full variable domain reads KAGVTQTPRYLIKTRGQQVTLSCSPISGHRSVSWYQQTPGQGLQFLFEYFSETQRNKGNFPGRFSGRQFSNSRSEMNVSTLELGDSALYLCASSLAGEVSPLHFGNGTRLTVT.

There are a few counts of this clone. The chain uses TRBV5-4 and TRBJ2-2, with D uncertain. Trimming removed 7 bases at V and 2 bases at J, with 9 bases between. The germline gives CDR1 SGHNT, CDR2 YYREEE (reference sequence). The CDR3 loop spans 13 amino acids. The CDR3, as DNA: TGTGCCAGCGGGCGACAAAACACCGGGGAGCTGTTTTTT. As protein: CASGRQNTGELFF.

The chain employs TRBV5-4 and TRBJ2-2; D remains ambiguous. Germline assignment: CDR1 SGHNT and CDR2 YYREEE (reference sequence). The ends were cut back, 4 bases at V and 3 bases at J, with 7 bases in the middle. This CDR3 is 13 amino acids long. CDR3 sequence reads: CASSGPDTGELFF. The CDR3 coding sequence is TGTGCCAGCAGCGGACCTGACACCGGGGAGCTGTTTTTT. Drawing the rest from reference TRBV5-4 and TRBJ2-2, the complete variable domain is ETGVTQSPTHLIKTRGQQVTLRCSSQSGHNTVSWYQQALGQGPQFIFQYYREEENGRGNFPPRFSGLQFPNYSSELNVNALELDDSALYLCASSGPDTGELFFGEGSRLTVL.

This clone was seen a handful of times. The chain links TRBV29-1 to TRBJ1-2; maybe TRBD1 (5 bases). V was cut by 4 bases and J by 4 bases, with 16 bases left in between. CDR1 SQVTM and CDR2 ANQGSEA come from the germline V gene. The CDR3 length is 14 residues. The CDR3 region is CSVVAGSFAYGYTF. The CDR3, as DNA: TGCAGCGTTGTCGCAGGGTCGTTTGCCTATGGCTACACCTTC.

The rearrangement uses TRBV18 and TRBJ2-3; 8 bases are a match to TRBD2. The V gene's germline CDR1 is KGHSH and CDR2 LQKENI. Trimming took 3 bases from V and 0 from J; bases not matched to a gene: 5. The CDR3 contains 16 residues. DNA of the CDR3: TGTGCCAGCTCACCCTTCGGGAGGGCCAGCACAGATACGCAGTATTTT. The encoded protein is CASSPFGRASTDTQYF.

This chain uses TRBV5-1 with TRBJ2-5; 10 nucleotides match TRBD1. CDR3 size: 15 residues. The ends lost 4 bases at V and 3 bases at J; junction bases unmatched: 6. Germline V CDR1 and CDR2: SGHRS, YFSETQ. The CDR3: CASSKTGGREETQYF. The CDR3 DNA reads TGCGCCAGCAGCAAGACAGGGGGCCGGGAAGAGACCCAGTACTTC.

This chain links TRBV30 with TRBJ1-3, with 7 bases matching TRBD1. J lost 5 bases, V lost 4 bases, and 5 bases had no gene match. The CDR3 is made up of 13 amino acids. In germline, CDR1 is GTSNPN, CDR2 SVGIG (reference sequence). CDR3 DNA sequence: TGTGCCTGGAAAGACAGGGCAAGAAACACCATATATTTT. This translates into CAWKDRARNTIYF.

This clone was seen once. CDR3 bases: TGTGCCAGCAGTTCGGGGGCCGGGCAGTACTTC. Translated: CASSSGAGQYF. V and J are TRBV6-2 or TRBV6-3 and TRBJ2-7; the D gene could be TRBD1 or TRBD2 (6 bases each). With 4 bases removed from V and 9 bases from J, the gap between germline ends came to 10 bases. The CDR3 consists of 11 residues. Germline-derived CDR1 and CDR2 are MNHEY and SVGEGT.

The gene calls are TRBV5-1 and TRBJ2-3, with unresolved D. The CDR3 loop spans 13 amino acids. Germline values: CDR1 SGHRS, CDR2 YFSETQ. Trimming left V 6 bases short and J 1 base short, with 9 bases between. The CDR3 region has the DNA TGCGCCAGCAAGGTCTTAGGCACAGATACGCAGTATTTT. Translation gives CASKVLGTDTQYF.

V is TRBV19 and J is TRBJ2-2, with 7 bases lining up with TRBD1. The germline V gene encodes CDR1 LNHDA and CDR2 SQIVND (reference sequence). This CDR3 has 16 residues. With 7 bases clipped from V and 6 bases from J, the junction kept 14 bases outside the gene matches. CDR3 nucleotides: TGTGCCAGTACAATGATCGGACAGGTATCCGCCGGGGAGCTGTTTTTT. It is translated as CASTMIGQVSAGELFF.

This clone turned up a few times. The chain recombines TRBV10-3 with TRBJ2-7; 7 bases are a match to TRBD2. There are 15 residues in the CDR3. The V gene end was trimmed by 1 base and the J gene end by 7 bases; junction bases not matched to a gene: 10. In germline, CDR1 is ENHRY, CDR2 SYGVKD. This CDR3 reads CAISEFGGQGGEQYF. The CDR3 coding sequence is TGTGCCATCAGTGAGTTCGGCGGCCAGGGAGGGGAGCAGTACTTC.

The chain couples TRBV6-5 to TRBJ2-7; D gene ambiguous. Trimming took off 8 bases at V and 0 bases at J, with 17 bases between the two ends. CDR1 is MNHEY, CDR2 SVGAGI, per germline. The CDR3 covers 15 residues. CDR3 bases: TGTGCCAGCCAGGCGGTCTCCTTCTTCTCCTACGAGCAGTACTTC. It encodes CASQAVSFFSYEQYF.

This clone was observed a single time. The V gene is TRBV3-1 (or the pseudogene TRBV3-2), the J gene TRBJ1-1; possibly TRBD1 for D (5 bases). This CDR3 region has 12 residues. V dropped 6 bases and J dropped 5 bases, with 10 bases sitting between them. Germline values: CDR1 LGHDT, CDR2 YNNKEL (reference sequence). The CDR3 spells CASRQQDTEAFF. CDR3 DNA sequence: TGTGCCAGCAGACAACAGGATACTGAAGCTTTCTTT.

This chain connects TRBV6-6 to TRBJ2-1; 11 bases line up with TRBD2. V lost 5 bases and J lost 8; bases outside the gene matches: 14. CDR1 is MNHNY and CDR2 is SVGAGI in the germline V gene (reference sequence). The CDR3 extends over 17 amino acids. The CDR3 nucleotides are TGTGCCAGCAGTCGGGTAGCGGGAGGGCCTTCTTTAGATGAGCAGTTCTTC. This encodes CASSRVAGGPSLDEQFF.

The V and J genes are TRBV6-6 and TRBJ1-6; D is possibly TRBD1 (6 bases). Trimming removed 4 bases from V and 14 bases from J, with 18 bases in between. This CDR3 is 14 amino acids long. Germline V CDR1 and CDR2: MNHNY, SVGAGI (reference sequence). The CDR3 DNA follows: TGTGCCAGCAGTTCTCGAACGACGGGGGACACCCTCCACTTT. It specifies CASSSRTTGDTLHF.

This clone is deemed medium-sized. The chain joins TRBV6-5 to TRBJ1-1; D remains unclear. The CDR3 loop spans 15 amino acids. The ends were cut back, 7 bases at V and 1 base at J, with 16 bases in the middle. The germline V gene encodes CDR1 MNHEY and CDR2 SVGAGI. This CDR3 reads CASKSGSTRNTEAFF. The DNA for the CDR3 is TGTGCCAGCAAAAGCGGGAGTACTAGGAACACTGAAGCTTTCTTT.

The rearrangement uses TRBV5-1 and TRBJ2-4; 7 positions agree with TRBD1. V trimming: 0 bases; J trimming: 4 bases; junction bases outside the gene matches: 1. The germline gives CDR1 SGHRS, CDR2 YFSETQ. The CDR3 has 14 residues. CDR3 residues: CASSLDRGKNIQYF. The CDR3 DNA sequence: TGCGCCAGCAGCTTGGACAGGGGAAAAAACATTCAGTACTTC.

The genes are TRBV28 and TRBJ2-1, with TRBD1 matching 11 bases. Germline V CDR1 and CDR2: MDHEN, SYDVKM. V shed 5 bases and J 6 bases; nucleotides not matched to a gene: 6. The CDR3 is made up of 15 amino acids. The CDR3 DNA reads as TGTGCCAGCAGTGCTCCGGGACAGGGGGGCAATGAGCAGTTCTTC. Its translation is CASSAPGQGGNEQFF. The whole variable domain, filled in from reference TRBV28 and TRBJ2-1, reads DVKVTQSSRYLVKRTGEKVFLECVQDMDHENMFWYRQDPGLGLRLIYFSYDVKMKEKGDIPEGYSVSREKKERFSLILESASTNQTSMYLCASSAPGQGGNEQFFGPGTRLTVL.

The chain joins TRBV2 to TRBJ2-4, with 8 bases aligning to TRBD2. CDR3 length: 15 residues. Trimming cost V 4 bases and J 6 bases; bases outside gene matches: 8. In germline, CDR1 is SNHLY, CDR2 FYNNEI. The DNA for the CDR3 is TGTGCCAGCAGTGCCCCAGGCGGGGGGTCAAACATTCAGTACTTC. Encoded protein: CASSAPGGGSNIQYF.

This clone showed up just once. J is TRBJ2-5 and V is TRBV4-1, with 7 positions matching TRBD2. J gave up 3 bases and V 0 bases, and 1 base lay outside the gene matches. This CDR3 contains 14 residues. The germline CDR1 and CDR2 sequences are MGHRA and YSYEKL. CDR3 amino acids: CASSQDRGEETQYF. CDR3 nucleotide sequence: TGCGCCAGCAGCCAAGATCGGGGGGAAGAGACCCAGTACTTC.